The 19 T cell receptor beta chains listed next were all sequenced from one sample in a study of cytomegalovirus exposure and HLA in healthy donors. The PCR used 60 Vbeta and 13 Jbeta primers. Method: immunoSEQ multiplex PCR; TCRdb's copy keeps in-frame clones and lacks some. This sample has around 91,000 clones, with roughly 73% found just once. Sequences were obtained from PBMCs. The receptors were sampled from a male donor in good health and CMV-seropositive.

The chain couples TRBV19 to TRBJ1-1; 8 nucleotides align to TRBD1. The CDR3 has 16 residues. The junction had 8 bases not matched to a gene; V was cut back by 5 bases and J by 0 bases. In germline, CDR1 is LNHDA, CDR2 SQIVND (reference sequence). CDR3 nucleotides: TGTGCCAGTAGTCCGTGGACAGGGCACATGAACACTGAAGCTTTCTTT. Amino acids: CASSPWTGHMNTEAFF.

The CDR3 nucleotides are TGCGCCAGCAGCCTGACGGGGGGAGATGGCTACACCTTC. Protein: CASSLTGGDGYTF. This sequence joins TRBV5-1 and TRBJ1-2, with a possible D match to TRBD1 (5 bases). CDR3 length equals 13 residues. Trimming took off 4 bases at V and 6 bases at J, with 13 bases between the two ends. CDR1 SGHRS and CDR2 YFSETQ come from the germline V gene.

This clone was detected only a few times. V gene TRBV5-1 combines with J gene TRBJ2-1; a possible D gene is TRBD2 (6 bases). Per germline, CDR1 SGHRS and CDR2 YFSETQ. The CDR3 loop spans 15 amino acids. Trimming left V 0 bases short and J 8 bases short, with 15 bases between. This CDR3 is CASSLGLGLFDEQFF. The CDR3 nucleotides read TGCGCCAGCAGCTTGGGACTAGGACTTTTCGATGAGCAGTTCTTC.

Here the CDR3 DNA reads TGTGCCAGCAGGGCACAGGGGGGGAGTTCCTACGAGCAGTACTTC. Translation: CASRAQGGSSYEQYF. The chain joins TRBV6-5 to TRBJ2-7; D possibly corresponds to TRBD1 (8 bases). Germline V gene data show CDR1 as MNHEY and CDR2 as SVGAGI. Trimming removed 6 bases at V and 1 base at J, with 16 bases between. The CDR3 is 15 amino acids.

V gene TRBV7-8 combines with J gene TRBJ2-7; D is uncertain. The CDR3 sequence is 17 residues long. Germline V lookup: CDR1 SGHVS, CDR2 FQNEAQ. The V end lost 1 base, the J end lost 0 bases, and 16 bases lay between the germline ends. CDR3: CASSLGVAAKSSYEQYF. The CDR3 coding sequence is TGTGCCAGCAGCTTAGGAGTAGCCGCGAAGAGCTCCTACGAGCAGTACTTC.

The rearrangement links TRBV27 to TRBJ2-4; 7 bases match TRBD2. Trimming removed 2 bases from V and 7 bases from J; junction bases left unmatched: 2. The CDR3 length is 13 residues. Germline V gene data show CDR1 as MNHEY and CDR2 as SMNVEV (reference sequence). CDR3 amino acids: CASSLGGVNIQYF. DNA for the CDR3: TGTGCCAGCAGTTTAGGGGGGGTGAACATTCAGTACTTC.

This sequence joins TRBV6-1 and TRBJ1-1; maybe TRBD1 (6 bases). V was clipped by 11 bases and J by 0 bases, with 16 bases between them. This CDR3 region has 14 residues. From germline, CDR1 is MNHNS and CDR2 SASEGT. CDR3 DNA sequence: TGTGCCGCTTCGAGGGGGGGGTTGAACACTGAAGCTTTCTTT. It is translated as CAASRGGLNTEAFF.

This clone occurred a few times. The chain combines TRBV16 with TRBJ2-1; 12 bases agree with TRBD2. J lost 7 bases, V lost 5 bases, and 6 bases had no gene match. This CDR3 is built from 15 residues. The germline CDR1 and CDR2 sequences are KGHSY and FQNENV. CDR3 amino acids: CASSYLAGGQNEQFF. As DNA, the CDR3 is TGTGCCAGCAGCTATCTAGCGGGGGGGCAGAATGAGCAGTTCTTC.

The V gene is TRBV5-4, the J gene TRBJ2-7; a weak D match, TRBD1 (6 bases). Germline CDR1 is SGHNT and CDR2 is YYREEE (reference sequence). This CDR3 has 13 residues. Trimming took 4 bases from V and 3 from J, leaving 11 bases between them. Here the CDR3 reads CASSLRDNYEQYF. The DNA of the CDR3 is TGTGCCAGCAGCCTCCGGGACAACTACGAGCAGTACTTC.

A single count supports this clone. Other DNA variants within this sample encode the same CDR3. The V call is TRBV5-1, the J call TRBJ1-4; D is perhaps TRBD1 (5 bases). The CDR3 loop spans 15 amino acids. Trimming removed 2 bases at V and 0 bases at J, with 8 bases between. The V gene's germline CDR1 is SGHRS and CDR2 YFSETQ. CDR3 bases: TGCGCCAGCAGCTTAACAGGAGCAACTAATGAAAAACTGTTTTTT. Its protein product is CASSLTGATNEKLFF. Variable domain in full (rest from reference TRBV5-1 and TRBJ1-4): KAGVTQTPRYLIKTRGQQVTLSCSPISGHRSVSWYQQTPGQGLQFLFEYFSETQRNKGNFPGRFSGRQFSNSRSEMNVSTLELGDSALYLCASSLTGATNEKLFFGSGTQLSVL.

This clone was seen a handful of times. The chain links TRBV10-3 to TRBJ2-7, with 8 nucleotides matching TRBD2. CDR1 is ENHRY and CDR2 is SYGVKD in the germline V gene. The V and J ends lost 6 bases and 4 bases, in that order; junction bases with no gene match: 8. The CDR3 is 14 amino acids. The CDR3 sequence: CAIRASGGRYEQYF. As DNA, the CDR3 is TGTGCCATCAGGGCCTCGGGAGGGAGGTACGAGCAGTACTTC.

This chain connects TRBV5-4 to TRBJ1-2, with 7 bases fitting TRBD1. The CDR3 loop spans 16 amino acids. Germline assignment: CDR1 SGHNT and CDR2 YYREEE (reference sequence). V shed 2 bases and J 5 bases; nucleotides not matched to a gene: 12. CDR3 DNA: TGTGCCAGCAGCTTTCACTCGACAGGGAAGGGGTATGGCTACACCTTC. The encoded protein is CASSFHSTGKGYGYTF.

This chain joins TRBV29-1 and TRBJ2-6, with 8 nucleotides matching TRBD1. Trimming took 4 bases from V and 2 from J; bases not matched to a gene: 1. CDR1 and CDR2 (germline): SQVTM, ANQGSEA. The CDR3 totals 14 residues. The CDR3 region has the DNA TGCAGCGTTGCAGGGGGCCCTGGGGCCAACGTCCTGACTTTC. This gives the protein CSVAGGPGANVLTF. Together with reference TRBV29-1 and TRBJ2-6, the CDR3 gives the full variable domain: SAVISQKPSRDICQRGTSLTIQCQVDSQVTMMFWYRQQPGQSLTLIATANQGSEATYESGFVIDKFPISRPNLTFSTLTVSNMSPEDSSIYLCSVAGGPGANVLTFGAGSRLTVL.

The rearrangement links TRBV14 to TRBJ1-5, with a possible D match to TRBD1 (6 bases). This CDR3 is built from 16 residues. With 2 bases removed from V and 3 bases from J, the gap between germline ends came to 14 bases. Germline CDR1 is SGHDN and CDR2 is FVKESK. The CDR3 DNA reads as TGTGCCAGCAGCCAACGGACAGCGGAATTCAATCAGCCCCAGCATTTT. Its translation: CASSQRTAEFNQPQHF.

This clone has only one observation. The chain employs TRBV14 and TRBJ1-6; maybe TRBD1 (5 bases). The germline V gene has CDR1 SGHDN and CDR2 FVKESK. The CDR3 length is 14 residues. The V end lost 2 bases, the J end lost 7 bases, and 9 bases lay between the germline ends. The CDR3 nucleotides read TGTGCCAGCAGCCAACACGGGGGGAATTCACCCCTCCACTTT. It encodes CASSQHGGNSPLHF. Complete variable domain (other parts from reference TRBV14 and TRBJ1-6): EAGVTQFPSHSVIEKGQTVTLRCDPISGHDNLYWYRRVMGKEIKFLLHFVKESKQDESGMPNNRFLAERTGGTYSTLKVQPAELEDSGVYFCASSQHGGNSPLHFGNGTRLTVT.

This chain connects TRBV27 to TRBJ1-4; 7 nucleotides align to TRBD1. V was pared by 0 bases and J by 3 bases, with 10 bases of the junction left unmatched. Germline values: CDR1 MNHEY, CDR2 SMNVEV (reference sequence). The CDR3 covers 18 residues. CDR3 nucleotides: TGTGCCAGCAGTTTATCCACTCCCAGAAGGGGGCCTAATGAAAAACTGTTTTTT. Protein: CASSLSTPRRGPNEKLFF. The whole variable domain, filled in from reference TRBV27 and TRBJ1-4, reads EAQVTQNPRYLITVTGKKLTVTCSQNMNHEYMSWYRQDPGLGLRQIYYSMNVEVTDKGDVPEGYKVSRKEKRNFPLILESPSPNQTSLYFCASSLSTPRRGPNEKLFFGSGTQLSVL.

This chain joins TRBV27 and TRBJ2-7; the match to TRBD2 covers 8 bases. This CDR3 is 14 amino acids long. Unmatched junction bases numbered 2, after V lost 3 bases and J lost 1 base. Germline V gene sequence: CDR1 MNHEY, CDR2 SMNVEV (reference sequence). CDR3 loop: CASSLTSASYEQYF. The CDR3 DNA reads TGTGCCAGCAGTTTGACTAGCGCATCCTACGAGCAGTACTTC.

This chain uses TRBV7-2 with TRBJ2-5, with 10 bases that match TRBD2. The V segment lost 7 bases and the J segment 7 bases; nucleotides outside the gene matches: 9. The germline V gene encodes CDR1 SGHTA and CDR2 FQGNSA. The CDR3 length is 14 residues. CDR3 sequence reads: CASKAGGVSGTQYF. The CDR3 DNA sequence: TGTGCCAGCAAAGCGGGGGGGGTCTCGGGGACCCAGTACTTC.

The chain employs TRBV7-2 and TRBJ2-3, with 7 bases aligning to TRBD1. V shed 6 bases and J 2 bases; nucleotides not matched to a gene: 11. The V gene's germline CDR1 is SGHTA and CDR2 FQGNSA. The CDR3 consists of 16 residues. The CDR3 DNA follows: TGTGCCAGCAGAGACGCCGGGACAGCCATCACAGATACGCAGTATTTT. It yields the protein CASRDAGTAITDTQYF.